These 19 T cell receptor beta chains share one sample of origin, sequenced in a study of T cells after yellow fever vaccination. In TCRdb, the 5' RACE reads were re-called with MiXCR into one record per CDR3 protein. The sample carries 14,000 or so distinct CDR3 sequences, 7.3% recorded once. The specimen comprised PBMCs, either bulk or a sorted T-cell subset (CD4+, CD8+, memory, or dextramer-sorted; not recorded which), sampled on the day of the yellow fever booster vaccination. The receptors were gathered from a man between 18 and 29 years old who received the YFV17D yellow fever vaccine.

This clonotype was seen many times. The chain links TRBV18 to TRBJ2-2; no clear D. The CDR3 contains 16 residues. V shed 2 bases and J shed 0 bases, with 10 bases lying between them. CDR1 KGHSH and CDR2 LQKENI come from the germline V gene. The CDR3 DNA is TGTGCCAGCTCACCATTCCAGAACACGAACACCGGGGAGCTGTTTTTT. This translates into CASSPFQNTNTGELFF.

This clonotype was seen at least ten times. This chain links TRBV5-1 with TRBJ1-2; D perhaps matches TRBD1 (5 bases). CDR3 length: 11 amino acids. Germline V gene lookup returns CDR1 SGHRS and CDR2 YFSETQ. The V gene lost 7 bases and the J gene lost 3 bases, with 7 bases spanning the gap. CDR3 bases: TGCGCCAGCGGGGCAGACTATGGCTACACCTTC. Protein product: CASGADYGYTF. Complete variable domain (other parts from reference TRBV5-1 and TRBJ1-2): KAGVTQTPRYLIKTRGQQVTLSCSPISGHRSVSWYQQTPGQGLQFLFEYFSETQRNKGNFPGRFSGRQFSNSRSEMNVSTLELGDSALYLCASGADYGYTFGSGTRLTVV.

This clonotype was detected ten times or more. The V call is TRBV6-2 or TRBV6-3, the J call TRBJ1-2; TRBD1 might be the D (5 bases). This CDR3 is built from 12 residues. Germline V lookup: CDR1 MNHEY, CDR2 SVGEGT. V was trimmed by 5 bases and J by 2 bases, leaving 6 bases between them. The CDR3 reads CASSAGNYGYTF. The CDR3 nucleotides read TGTGCCAGCAGTGCAGGGAACTATGGCTACACCTTC.

This clonotype rates as medium-sized. The chain couples TRBV5-5 to TRBJ1-1; D gene ambiguous. Germline lookup yields CDR1 SGHKS and CDR2 YYEKEE (reference sequence). V gave up 4 bases and J gave up 2 bases, with 15 bases separating them. The CDR3 contains 15 residues. The CDR3 region has the DNA TGTGCCAGCAGCCTTGTTGGGCTGCCTAACACTGAAGCTTTCTTT. As protein: CASSLVGLPNTEAFF.

This clonotype showed up many times. V is TRBV27 and J is TRBJ1-6, with D perhaps TRBD1 (6 bases). The CDR3 has 16 amino acids. V was shortened by 6 bases and J by 5 bases, with 17 bases between the two germline ends. In germline, CDR1 is MNHEY, CDR2 SMNVEV (reference sequence). This CDR3 reads CASRRSGTLDNSPLHF. The CDR3 DNA follows: TGTGCCAGCAGACGCTCCGGGACACTAGATAATTCACCCCTCCACTTT.

This clonotype was seen ten or more times. The J gene is TRBJ2-6, the V gene TRBV4-1; 7 bases line up with TRBD1. CDR1 is MGHRA and CDR2 is YSYEKL in the germline V gene. With 2 bases clipped from V and 7 bases from J, the junction kept 8 bases outside the gene matches. The CDR3 length is 16 residues. CDR3 in DNA: TGCGCCAGCAGCCAAATCTTTGACAGGGAAGCCAACGTCCTGACTTTC. It is translated as CASSQIFDREANVLTF.

Judged by abundance, this clonotype is medium-sized (0.01 to 0.1%). The J gene is TRBJ2-7, the V gene TRBV20-1, with TRBD1 matching over 10 bases. Trimming cost V 5 bases and J 1 base; bases outside gene matches: 2. The germline CDR1 and CDR2 sequences are DFQATT and SNEGSKA (reference sequence). The CDR3 covers 13 residues. The CDR3 reads CSAQGQGSYEQYF. The CDR3 coding sequence is TGCAGTGCTCAGGGACAGGGGTCCTACGAGCAGTACTTC.

Within the sample, this clonotype is medium-sized (0.01 to 0.1%). This chain joins TRBV12-3 or TRBV12-4 and TRBJ1-4, with 7 bases lining up with TRBD1. Unmatched junction bases numbered 3, after V lost 3 bases and J lost 8 bases. The CDR3 contains 13 residues. Here the CDR3 reads CASSLARGEKLFF. The CDR3 DNA follows: TGTGCCAGCAGTTTGGCCAGGGGGGAAAAACTGTTTTTT.

This clonotype showed up many times. J is TRBJ2-3 and V is TRBV9, with 12 nucleotides matching TRBD2. In germline, CDR1 is SGDLS, CDR2 YYNGEE. The CDR3 totals 16 residues. V shed 0 bases and J 4 bases; nucleotides not matched to a gene: 3. DNA for the CDR3: TGTGCCAGCAGCGTAGACCCTAGCGGGGGGGCAGATACGCAGTATTTT. Its protein product is CASSVDPSGGADTQYF.

Within the sample, this clonotype is medium-sized. The chain is built from TRBV20-1 and TRBJ2-1, with TRBD2 identical over 12 bases. This CDR3 has 17 residues. Germline-derived CDR1 and CDR2 are DFQATT and SNEGSKA (reference sequence). Unmatched junction bases numbered 12, after V lost 6 bases and J lost 3 bases. CDR3 sequence reads: CSAPGTSGSTYYNEQFF. DNA of the CDR3: TGCAGTGCCCCAGGGACTAGCGGGTCCACCTACTACAATGAGCAGTTCTTC.

This clonotype was seen repeatedly, ten times or more. In nucleotides, the CDR3 is TGTGCCAGCAGTCAGGACTCCCATACGCAGTATTTT. Translated: CASSQDSHTQYF. This chain links TRBV2 with TRBJ2-3; a weak D match, TRBD2 (5 bases). The CDR3 has 12 amino acids. The germline V and J ends were trimmed by 5 bases and 7 bases, with 10 bases remaining between them. The germline CDR1 and CDR2 sequences are SNHLY and FYNNEI.

This clonotype is medium-sized (0.01 to 0.1%) by share. The chain uses TRBV7-2 and TRBJ2-2; 11 positions match TRBD1. CDR1 and CDR2 (germline): SGHTA, FQGNSA. The CDR3 contains 16 residues. J was trimmed by 7 bases and V by 5 bases; bases with no gene match: 9. The CDR3 is CASSQRTGGSFGELFF. CDR3 nucleotide sequence: TGTGCCAGCAGCCAACGGACAGGGGGCTCTTTCGGGGAGCTGTTTTTT.

In its sample, this clonotype was seen a few times. This chain joins TRBV7-7 and TRBJ2-5; 8 bases align to TRBD2. CDR3 length: 18 residues. Germline loops: CDR1 SSHAT, CDR2 FNYEAQ (reference sequence). The CDR3 spells CASQQLTGGNWNGETQYF. The CDR3 DNA reads as TGTGCTAGCCAACAACTGACGGGGGGGAATTGGAACGGAGAGACCCAGTACTTC.

This clonotype is medium-sized (0.01 to 0.1%) by share. The rearrangement joins TRBV6-6 to TRBJ2-3; possibly TRBD2 for D (5 bases). The germline V gene encodes CDR1 MNHNY and CDR2 SVGAGI (reference sequence). The CDR3 is 13 amino acids. Trimming removed 4 bases from V and 6 bases from J, with 11 bases in between. The CDR3 DNA sequence: TGTGCCAGCAGTTTCCCGGACTGGGATACGCAGTATTTT. Translation: CASSFPDWDTQYF.

This clonotype was detected many times. The chain is built from TRBV19 and TRBJ2-2; possible D gene TRBD2, 5 bases. There are 17 residues in the CDR3. V was cut by 6 bases and J by 0 bases, with 17 bases left in between. Germline V CDR1 and CDR2: LNHDA, SQIVND (reference sequence). In DNA, the CDR3 is TGTGCCAGTAGAGACCCGACGGGAAAAACGAACACCGGGGAGCTGTTTTTT. Translated, it gives CASRDPTGKTNTGELFF.

Judged by abundance, this clonotype is medium-sized (0.01 to 0.1%). The V call is TRBV18, the J call TRBJ2-7, with no clear D. V was pared by 6 bases and J by 4 bases, with 10 bases between. The germline V gene has CDR1 KGHSH and CDR2 LQKENI. The CDR3 has 12 residues. The CDR3 bases are TGTGCCAGCTCCCCAGGAAGTTACGAGCAGTACGTC. Its translation: CASSPGSYEQYV.

At least ten counts were recorded for this clonotype. The gene calls are TRBV3-1 and TRBJ2-1, with 8 bases that match TRBD2. With V trimmed by 0 bases and J by 10 bases, 8 bases remained unmatched. CDR3 size: 15 residues. Germline lookup yields CDR1 LGHDT and CDR2 YNNKEL (reference sequence). The CDR3 DNA is TGTGCCAGCAGCCAAGATGCCGGGGGGGCCCCCGAGCAGTTCTTC. Translating it yields CASSQDAGGAPEQFF.

This clonotype was recorded at least ten times. The CDR3, as DNA: TGTGCCAGCAGTGTGGGGAATTTAGGACCCCTCCACTTT. This translates into CASSVGNLGPLHF. This chain links TRBV27 with TRBJ1-6; D is undetermined. The CDR3 loop spans 13 amino acids. Germline V gene sequence: CDR1 MNHEY, CDR2 SMNVEV (reference sequence). Trimming took off 5 bases at V and 12 bases at J, with 14 bases between the two ends.

The chain joins TRBV29-1 to TRBJ2-3; no firm D call. Trimming took off 8 bases at V and 0 bases at J, with 9 bases between the two ends. Germline values: CDR1 SQVTM, CDR2 ANQGSEA. The CDR3 totals 12 residues. The CDR3 sequence is CSFAPSTDTQYF. DNA for the CDR3: TGCAGCTTTGCCCCTAGCACAGATACGCAGTATTTT.